This record concerns one T cell receptor beta chain sequence. Its antigen is undetermined. V was cut by 2 bases and J by 4 bases, with 9 bases left in between. CDR3 size: 13 residues. Germline V gene lookup returns CDR1 SGHRS and CDR2 YFSETQ. This sample is drawn from a study of siplizumab effects on memory and regulatory T cells. Study outcomes and limitations: The apparent diversity of naive T cells exceeded that of memory cells, and naive T cells seemed to make a major contribution to the alloresponse.

Using immunoSEQ multiplex PCR, the repertoire was profiled, and TCRdb retains in-frame clones only, with some absent. The data contain approximately 120,000 clones, roughly 94% of them singletons. Sequences were obtained from Tregs sorted from blood. V is TRBV5-1 and J is TRBJ1-2, with D unresolved. The TCR sequence derives from a human donor in good health. The CDR3 is CASSFAGIYGYTF. Written as DNA, the CDR3 is TGCGCCAGCAGCTTCGCGGGTATCTATGGCTACACCTTC. The whole variable domain, filled in from reference TRBV5-1 and TRBJ1-2, reads KAGVTQTPRYLIKTRGQQVTLSCSPISGHRSVSWYQQTPGQGLQFLFEYFSETQRNKGNFPGRFSGRQFSNSRSEMNVSTLELGDSALYLCASSFAGIYGYTFGSGTRLTVV.